This T cell receptor beta chain was identified during a study of cytomegalovirus exposure and HLA in healthy donors. It was with 60 Vbeta and 13 Jbeta primers that the PCR ran. TCRdb keeps only in-frame clones here, not all; method: immunoSEQ multiplex PCR. The sample carries about 100,000 clones, about 81% recorded once. The study's findings and limits: Versus the approximately 700-donor mean, an Asian-associated ancestry cluster reportedly showed fewer N-insertions in a later analysis. HLA allele associations emerged for 15,000 to 20,000 TCR beta sequences in a later analysis, at 0.05 false discovery rate. It was shown in a later analysis that HLA-associated TCR beta chains were more clonally expanded than other, equally common chains.

The germline V and J ends were trimmed by 5 bases and 3 bases, with 11 bases remaining between them. There are 13 residues in the CDR3. CDR1 is SGHRS, CDR2 YFSETQ, per germline. This clone was seen a single time. Its antigen is unidentified. The clonotype comes from a man aged 25 to 45 in good health and CMV-seropositive. The J gene is TRBJ1-2, the V gene TRBV5-1, with a possible D match to TRBD1 (5 bases). Material: PBMCs. The CDR3 protein is CASRPSGDYGYTF. The CDR3 coding sequence is TGCGCCAGCAGACCCTCGGGGGACTATGGCTACACCTTC. Together with reference TRBV5-1 and TRBJ1-2, the CDR3 gives the full variable domain: KAGVTQTPRYLIKTRGQQVTLSCSPISGHRSVSWYQQTPGQGLQFLFEYFSETQRNKGNFPGRFSGRQFSNSRSEMNVSTLELGDSALYLCASRPSGDYGYTFGSGTRLTVV.